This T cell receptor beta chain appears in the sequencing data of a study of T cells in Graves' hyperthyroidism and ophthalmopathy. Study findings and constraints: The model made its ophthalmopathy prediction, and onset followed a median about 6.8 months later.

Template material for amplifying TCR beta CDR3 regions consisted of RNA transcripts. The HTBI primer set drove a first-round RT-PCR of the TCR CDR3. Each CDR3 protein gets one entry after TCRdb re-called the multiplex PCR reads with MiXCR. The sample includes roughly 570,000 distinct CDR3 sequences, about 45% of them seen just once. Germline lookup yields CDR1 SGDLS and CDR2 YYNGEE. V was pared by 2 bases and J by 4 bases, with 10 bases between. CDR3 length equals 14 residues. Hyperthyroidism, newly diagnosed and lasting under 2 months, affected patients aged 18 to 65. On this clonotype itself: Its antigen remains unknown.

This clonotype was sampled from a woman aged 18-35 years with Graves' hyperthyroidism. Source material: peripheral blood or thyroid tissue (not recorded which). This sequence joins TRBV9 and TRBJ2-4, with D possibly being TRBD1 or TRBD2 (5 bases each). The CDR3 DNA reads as TGTGCCAGCAGCGTTGGGACGGGGAAAAACATTCAGTACTTC. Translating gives CASSVGTGKNIQYF.